These 21 T cell receptor beta chains came from one sample sequenced in a study of blood T cell repertoires in COVID-19. Assay: immunoSEQ multiplex PCR; the TCRdb copy retains only in-frame clones and omits some. The sample carries a few hundred thousand clones, 65% to 90% recorded once. Sequenced material: PBMCs or T cells enriched from blood (not recorded which). Receptors were obtained from a man between 25 and 39 years old who had recovered from COVID-19.

V is TRBV6-6 and J is TRBJ1-1; 7 bases map to TRBD1. The CDR3 is made up of 13 amino acids. V was pared by 6 bases and J by 3 bases, with 4 bases of the junction left unmatched. Germline CDR1 and CDR2: MNHNY and SVGAGI (reference sequence). In DNA form, the CDR3 reads TGTGCCAGCAGCCATCAGGGGGACACTGAAGCTTTCTTT. This gives the protein CASSHQGDTEAFF.

V is TRBV7-8 and J is TRBJ2-1, with D maybe TRBD2 (6 bases). The V gene's germline CDR1 is SGHVS and CDR2 FQNEAQ. V dropped 3 bases and J dropped 7 bases, with 16 bases sitting between them. The CDR3 is 15 residues long. CDR3 DNA: TGTGCCAGCAGCTTGGAGGGAGTGTTCGGGAATGAGCAGTTCTTC. Translation: CASSLEGVFGNEQFF.

This clone showed up just once. This chain uses TRBV28 with TRBJ1-4; TRBD1 is a possible D gene (6 bases). The CDR3 spans 15 residues. Germline CDR1 reads MDHEN; CDR2 reads SYDVKM. V was trimmed by 6 bases and J by 8 bases, leaving 19 bases between them. Here the CDR3 reads CASRGFKGEEEKLFF. CDR3 coding DNA: TGTGCCAGCAGGGGCTTTAAGGGGGAAGAGGAAAAACTGTTTTTT.

The genes are TRBV5-1 and TRBJ2-7, with 10 bases fitting TRBD2. V was clipped by 4 bases and J by 5 bases; unmatched bases: 9. The CDR3 spans 15 residues. Germline V gives CDR1 SGHRS, CDR2 YFSETQ. CDR3 DNA: TGCGCCAGCAGCGTTACGGGACTAGCGACAGACGAGCAGTACTTC. It translates to CASSVTGLATDEQYF.

The chain has TRBV27 and TRBJ2-7; 13 bases match TRBD2. There are 16 residues in the CDR3. Trimming at V came to 5 bases and at J to 2 bases, leaving 6 bases not matched to a gene. CDR1 and CDR2 from the germline V gene are MNHEY and SMNVEV (reference sequence). The CDR3 protein is CASSGGLAGIPYEQYF. The CDR3 DNA reads TGTGCCAGCAGTGGGGGACTAGCGGGGATCCCCTACGAGCAGTACTTC.

This chain uses TRBV2 with TRBJ2-1, with D unclear. Per the germline V gene, CDR1 is SNHLY and CDR2 is FYNNEI. Trimming stripped 5 bases from V and 2 bases from J, with 13 bases between. The CDR3 is made up of 15 amino acids. The CDR3 coding sequence is TGTGCCAGCAGTTCAGGCGTACAAGCCTACAATGAGCAGTTCTTC. Its protein product is CASSSGVQAYNEQFF.

This chain joins TRBV5-5 and TRBJ1-2; D is uncertain. The germline CDR1 and CDR2 sequences are SGHKS and YYEKEE (reference sequence). V gave up 2 bases and J gave up 4 bases, with 27 bases separating them. The CDR3 runs to 19 residues. The CDR3 is CASSLGSSPQPGVGYGYTF. The CDR3, as DNA: TGTGCCAGCAGCTTAGGCTCCTCCCCGCAGCCCGGGGTCGGCTATGGCTACACCTTC.

Only one count was recorded for this clone. The V gene is TRBV6-6, the J gene TRBJ1-5; D is undetermined. CDR3 size: 16 residues. Germline CDR1 and CDR2: MNHNY and SVGAGI (reference sequence). Trimming left V 4 bases short and J 0 bases short, with 13 bases between. Here the CDR3 reads CASSFDTHYSNQPQHF. The CDR3 DNA follows: TGTGCCAGCAGTTTCGACACCCATTATAGCAATCAGCCCCAGCATTTT.

The chain carries TRBV5-5 and TRBJ1-5; no definite D call. This CDR3 spans 17 amino acids. V lost 1 base and J 0 bases, leaving 14 bases between the germline ends. The germline gives CDR1 SGHKS, CDR2 YYEKEE (reference sequence). This CDR3 is CASSLQWEPYSNQPQHF. The CDR3 DNA sequence: TGTGCCAGCAGCTTGCAATGGGAGCCTTATAGCAATCAGCCCCAGCATTTT.

The V call is TRBV29-1, the J call TRBJ1-2, with D maybe TRBD1 (6 bases). Germline CDR1 SQVTM, CDR2 ANQGSEA. This CDR3 contains 16 residues. With 8 bases removed from V and 4 bases from J, the gap between germline ends came to 26 bases. CDR3: CSPASRNRVFCYGYTF. CDR3 nucleotides: TGCAGCCCTGCCTCCCGAAACAGGGTTTTTTGCTATGGCTACACCTTC.

The chain links TRBV6-1 to TRBJ1-2; D gene uncertain. The CDR3 is made up of 14 amino acids. Germline V gene data show CDR1 as MNHNS and CDR2 as SASEGT. Trimming took 3 bases from V and 0 from J, leaving 8 bases between them. CDR3 coding DNA: TGTGCCAGCAGTGATCGGGGAGCTAACTATGGCTACACCTTC. It encodes CASSDRGANYGYTF.

The rearrangement joins TRBV5-1 to TRBJ2-5; D possibly corresponds to TRBD2 (6 bases). This CDR3 is 15 amino acids long. Trimming took off 7 bases at V and 0 bases at J, with 16 bases between the two ends. The germline V gene has CDR1 SGHRS and CDR2 YFSETQ. The CDR3 DNA reads as TGCGCCAGCGACCAGACCCGGGAGTACCAAGAGACCCAGTACTTC. This sequence encodes CASDQTREYQETQYF.

Comment on this clone: Compared with germline, one end of the junction differs, possibly owing to a read error. The CDR3 region is CASSLEGGEQFF. In DNA form, the CDR3 reads TGTGCCAGTAGTCTAGAGGGAGGGGAGCAGTTCTTC. The rearrangement uses TRBV19 and TRBJ2-1; the match to TRBD2 covers 7 bases. Per germline, CDR1 LNHDA and CDR2 SQIVND (reference sequence). CDR3 length: 12 amino acids.

The J gene is TRBJ2-1, the V gene TRBV28; TRBD2 aligns across 9 bases. CDR3 length: 17 residues. Per germline, CDR1 MDHEN and CDR2 SYDVKM. The J segment lost 2 bases and the V segment lost 10 bases, leaving 15 bases of the junction unmatched. CDR3 DNA: TGTGCCACCCGCGGGGGGCGGGGGGGCCGGGCCTACAATGAGCAGTTCTTC. Its protein is CATRGGRGGRAYNEQFF.

This clone was detected only a few times. Other DNA sequences from this sample encode an identical CDR3 as well. The chain uses TRBV18 and TRBJ2-7, with D possibly TRBD1 on 5 matching bases. This CDR3 comprises 13 residues. V lost 3 bases and J 3 bases, leaving 9 bases between the germline ends. The germline gives CDR1 KGHSH, CDR2 LQKENI. CDR3 DNA sequence: TGTGCCAGCTCACCTTCCCAGGGCTACGAGCAGTACTTC. Residues: CASSPSQGYEQYF.

V usage is TRBV7-2 and J usage is TRBJ2-4; 10 bases are a match to TRBD1. The V gene's germline CDR1 is SGHTA and CDR2 FQGNSA. The CDR3 length is 16 residues. The V gene end was trimmed by 4 bases and the J gene end by 3 bases; junction bases not matched to a gene: 6. The CDR3 bases are TGTGCCAGCAGCTCCCACGGGGACAGGGGCAAAAACATTCAGTACTTC. As protein: CASSSHGDRGKNIQYF.

The chain uses TRBV11-3 and TRBJ1-2, with 8 nucleotides matching TRBD1. V dropped 1 base and J dropped 8; count of bases not matched to a gene: 12. The CDR3 loop spans 16 amino acids. Per germline, CDR1 SGHNT and CDR2 YENEEA. The CDR3 nucleotides are TGTGCCAGCAGCTTAGCCCTCGGAGGCAGGGGGCACGGCTACACCTTC. This translates into CASSLALGGRGHGYTF.

The chain uses TRBV27 and TRBJ1-1; D is possibly TRBD1 (5 bases). V was trimmed by 6 bases and J by 1 base, leaving 9 bases between them. Germline CDR1 is MNHEY and CDR2 is SMNVEV (reference sequence). This CDR3 has 13 amino acids. CDR3 sequence: CASRTRENTEAFF. The CDR3 DNA reads TGTGCCAGCAGAACCAGGGAGAACACTGAAGCTTTCTTT.

The rearrangement uses TRBV19 and TRBJ1-6, with D unresolved. V dropped 1 base and J dropped 8 bases, with 15 bases sitting between them. CDR3 size: 16 residues. Per the germline V gene, CDR1 is LNHDA and CDR2 is SQIVND (reference sequence). The CDR3 DNA sequence: TGTGCCAGTAGTATAGGACCGACCACCGGGGATTCACCCCTCCACTTT. Encoded protein: CASSIGPTTGDSPLHF.

The chain links TRBV7-9 to TRBJ2-4, with TRBD2 matching over 7 bases. J was trimmed by 3 bases and V by 1 base; bases with no gene match: 6. CDR3 length: 16 residues. The germline gives CDR1 SEHNR, CDR2 FQNEAQ (reference sequence). The CDR3 reads CASSLVRGGVKNIQYF. The CDR3, as DNA: TGTGCCAGCAGCTTAGTAAGGGGAGGGGTCAAAAACATTCAGTACTTC.

This sequence joins TRBV30 and TRBJ1-4; D is perhaps TRBD1 (6 bases). The CDR3 is 16 amino acids. Germline values: CDR1 GTSNPN, CDR2 SVGIG (reference sequence). The V end lost 0 bases, the J end lost 5 bases, and 16 bases lay between the germline ends. The DNA of the CDR3 is TGTGCCTGGAGTGTATTCAGGGGAAGGGGCAATGAAAAACTGTTTTTT. This gives the protein CAWSVFRGRGNEKLFF.